This TCR beta chain comes out of a study of shared clonotypes between healthy human individuals. V was cut by 2 bases and J by 6 bases, with 13 bases left in between. The germline CDR1 and CDR2 sequences are SGHTA and FQGNSA. This CDR3 has 15 residues. Across several immunoSEQ plates, the genomic DNA of each subset was split evenly. Data came from immunoSEQ multiplex PCR; TCRdb stores just in-frame clones and leaves some out. The profile covers about 1.1 million clones, with around three quarters appearing a single time and 0.55% to 0.7% taken by the ten largest. This TCR was sampled from a man younger than 30 in good health. Some clones in this sample may be carry-over from other donors' samples. The chain recombines TRBV7-2 with TRBJ2-2; maybe TRBD2 (5 bases). Sequences were obtained from memory CD4+ T cells from PBMCs. Regarding subset: CD45RA-negative fraction. The DNA of the CDR3 is TGTGCCAGCAGCTTAATGAGCAGGAGGTCCGGGGAGCTGTTTTTT. This codes for CASSLMSRRSGELFF.